This entry features one TCR beta chain sequence. Antigen: not known. The data stem from a study of cytomegalovirus exposure and HLA in healthy donors. Study-wide context: A subsequent analysis stated that the 110 or so validation repertoires were run on the same platform as the 650 to 850 first-cohort repertoires. Study-wide results and limits: Listed as cytomegalovirus-associated were over 150 TCR beta chains.

CDR3 length: 16 amino acids. CDR1 MNHNS and CDR2 SASEGT come from the germline V gene. The V end was cut by 1 base, the J end by 6 bases, with 17 bases between. Assay used: immunoSEQ multiplex PCR; TCRdb lists only in-frame clones, some missing. The sample has approximately 160,000 clones, roughly nine tenths seen once; the top ten hold over 4%. The source of this sequence is a man younger than 35 in good health and CMV-seropositive. Material for sequencing was PBMCs. The genes are TRBV6-1 and TRBJ2-3, with D tentatively TRBD2 (7 bases). The CDR3 region has the DNA TGTGCCAGCAGTGAAGTGCTGGGGAGGGGGGGTGATACGCAGTATTTT. Amino acids: CASSEVLGRGGDTQYF.